This is a list of T cell receptor beta chains from one sample in a study of blood T cell repertoires in COVID-19. TCRdb's copy holds only in-frame clones and misses some; the assay was immunoSEQ multiplex PCR. The table has 250,000 to 350,000 clones, about 90% seen once. The sequenced material came from peripheral blood. The receptor source for this set is a woman in her forties or fifties who had recovered from COVID-19. The conserved cysteine and the conserved F or W are not part of the CDR3 here.

v_call	j_call	cdr3_aa
TRBV9	TRBJ2-2	ASSWGDPTGELF
TRBV6-1	TRBJ2-3	ASSEAGGRTDTQY
TRBV3-1/TRBV3-2	TRBJ1-2	ASSLIVGGGDGYT
TRBV27	TRBJ2-3	ASSLGAHSTDTQY
TRBV18	TRBJ1-2	ASSPPQGGYGYT
TRBV6-5	TRBJ1-2	ASSYSGESANYGYT
TRBV9	TRBJ1-6	ASSAQGPGISPLH
TRBV6-1	TRBJ1-1	ASSEAEQGREAF
TRBV6-1	TRBJ1-2	ASSEVPTGYGYT
TRBV27	TRBJ2-2	ASTQGGKLF
TRBV19	TRBJ1-1	ASIRDNMNTEAF
TRBV7-2	TRBJ1-5	ASSFIRGNQPQH
TRBV27	TRBJ1-6	ASSPRQGNNSPLH
TRBV6-6	TRBJ2-4	ASSYSRAKNIQY
TRBV5-4	TRBJ1-2	ASSLDRRQALQDYGYT
TRBV4-3	TRBJ2-1	ASSQGTGLAGWDEQF
TRBV19	TRBJ2-7	ASSLTGGYEQY
TRBV19	TRBJ2-7	ASSTTGTGGAYEQY
TRBV14	TRBJ2-1	ASSRSPLGSEQF
TRBV7-2	TRBJ2-7	ASSGGGGPYEQY
TRBV29-1	TRBJ2-7	SVEDGSGDEQY
TRBV24-1	TRBJ2-2	ATSDPGRSNTGELF